This T cell receptor beta chain comes out of a study of T cell clonotyping in hematopoietic cell transplantation. General study results and limits: Pathologically expanded recipient clonotypes increased progressively from day 30 to day 180 as diversity fell.

CDR3 length equals 14 residues. The V gene's germline CDR1 is SGHTA and CDR2 FQGTGA. With 2 bases removed from V and 2 bases from J, the gap between germline ends came to 8 bases. TCRdb's copy holds only in-frame clones and misses some; the assay was immunoSEQ multiplex PCR. This sample yields roughly 13,000 clones, of which about 98% are seen a single time; roughly 4% belongs to the top ten. As for this clone: What it recognizes is unknown.

Sequenced material: peripheral blood mononuclear cells, taken 30 days after allogeneic stem cell transplant. The sequence was collected from a female patient aged 45-65 years who had an allogeneic stem cell transplant from an unrelated donor, so T cells may come from the graft donor. Some clones in this sample may be carry-over from other donors' samples. The chain uses TRBV7-3 and TRBJ2-3; a possible D gene is TRBD1 (6 bases). CDR3 bases: TGTGCCAGCAGCTTAGGGGGCTACACAGATACGCAGTATTTT. It encodes CASSLGGYTDTQYF.